These 10 T cell receptor beta chains were sequenced from one sample in a study of technical replicates of blood from several donors. Libraries were prepared by immunoSEQ multiplex PCR; TCRdb keeps only in-frame clonotypes and omits some of them. The data contain some 77,000 clones, 75% to 95% of them seen just once; the ten biggest clones take up 0.39%. Source material: T cells isolated from PBMCs. The receptors stem from a human donor in good health.

V and J are TRBV11-2 and TRBJ1-5; D is undetermined. Germline V gene data show CDR1 as SGHAT and CDR2 as FQNNGV. V lost 2 bases and J lost 0, with 8 bases in between. This CDR3 has 15 amino acids. The CDR3 DNA reads TGTGCCAGCAGCTTACAGGAATATAGCAATCAGCCCCAGCATTTT. It translates to CASSLQEYSNQPQHF.

V is TRBV7-9 and J is TRBJ1-4; the match to TRBD1 covers 7 bases. Germline V CDR1 and CDR2: SEHNR, FQNEAQ (reference sequence). Trimming took 3 bases from V and 6 from J; bases not matched to a gene: 4. The CDR3 has 14 residues. The CDR3 spells CASSFPGQDEKLFF. The CDR3 DNA is TGTGCCAGCAGCTTTCCTGGACAGGATGAAAAACTGTTTTTT.

This clone was found many times. The chain is built from TRBV7-3 and TRBJ2-3, with TRBD2 matching 7 bases. Germline values: CDR1 SGHTA, CDR2 FQGTGA. This CDR3 is built from 14 residues. The J segment lost 0 bases and the V segment lost 3 bases, leaving 0 bases of the junction unmatched. The CDR3 sequence: CASSFSGSTDTQYF. CDR3 DNA: TGTGCCAGCAGCTTTAGCGGGAGCACAGATACGCAGTATTTT.

J is TRBJ2-1 and V is TRBV2; D remains unclear. The CDR3 has 14 amino acids. Trimming shortened V by 8 bases and J by 5 bases, and 16 bases separated the two germline ends. CDR1 is SNHLY, CDR2 FYNNEI, per germline. The CDR3 bases are TGTGCCAGCTTGGCCCAGGTTCCGAACAATGAGCAGTTCTTC. Amino acids: CASLAQVPNNEQFF. Drawing the rest from reference TRBV2 and TRBJ2-1, the complete variable domain is EPEVTQTPSHQVTQMGQEVILRCVPISNHLYFYWYRQILGQKVEFLVSFYNNEISEKSEIFDDQFSVERPDGSNFTLKIRSTKLEDSAMYFCASLAQVPNNEQFFGPGTRLTVL.

J is TRBJ1-1 and V is TRBV5-1, with 7 bases fitting TRBD1. V shed 3 bases, J shed 4 bases, and the junction held 0 bases outside the gene matches. CDR1 is SGHRS, CDR2 YFSETQ, per germline. The CDR3 sequence is 12 residues long. The CDR3 reads CASSWTGTEAFF. Here the CDR3 DNA reads TGCGCCAGCAGCTGGACAGGCACTGAAGCTTTCTTT.

The chain links TRBV5-1 to TRBJ2-5; D might be TRBD1 (5 bases). Trimming left V 1 base short and J 2 bases short, with 9 bases between. The CDR3 has 14 residues. CDR1 and CDR2 from the germline V gene are SGHRS and YFSETQ. DNA for the CDR3: TGCGCCAGCAGCTTGATAGGGGATCAAGAGACCCAGTACTTC. As protein: CASSLIGDQETQYF.

The rearrangement links TRBV7-7 to TRBJ2-7, with 9 nucleotides matching TRBD1. Germline loops: CDR1 SSHAT, CDR2 FNYEAQ (reference sequence). Trimming removed 3 bases from V and 2 bases from J; junction bases left unmatched: 5. The CDR3 spans 15 residues. CDR3: CASSLGTGSAYEQYF. The CDR3, as DNA: TGTGCCAGCAGCTTGGGGACAGGGTCTGCCTACGAGCAGTACTTC. The complete variable domain, with remaining parts taken from reference TRBV7-7 and TRBJ2-7, reads GAGVSQSPRYKVTKRGQDVTLRCDPISSHATLYWYQQALGQGPEFLTYFNYEAQPDKSGLPSDRFSAERPEGSISTLTIQRTEQRDSAMYRCASSLGTGSAYEQYFGPGTRLTVT.

V usage is TRBV29-1 and J usage is TRBJ2-5; 8 nucleotides line up with TRBD1. J lost 9 bases, V lost 1 base, and 4 bases had no gene match. Germline V gene data show CDR1 as SQVTM and CDR2 as ANQGSEA. CDR3 length: 12 amino acids. This CDR3 is CSVEGTGSAQYF. CDR3 sequence (DNA): TGCAGCGTTGAAGGGACAGGGTCGGCCCAGTACTTC.

The CDR3 sequence is CASSLEISRVYEQYF. In nucleotides, the CDR3 is TGTGCCAGCAGCTTAGAAATCTCCAGGGTATACGAGCAGTACTTC. This rearrangement joins TRBV7-9 to TRBJ2-7; possibly TRBD1 for D (5 bases). V lost 1 base and J 4 bases, leaving 14 bases between the germline ends. There are 15 residues in the CDR3. Per germline, CDR1 SEHNR and CDR2 FQNEAQ (reference sequence).

The V call is TRBV28, the J call TRBJ1-5; D is possibly TRBD1 (6 bases). Trimming cost V 5 bases and J 7 bases, with 12 bases left between them. CDR1 and CDR2 from the germline V gene are MDHEN and SYDVKM. This CDR3 comprises 13 residues. CDR3 sequence (DNA): TGTGCCAGCAGTGGGGAGGGGGGGCAGCCCCAGCATTTT. Translated: CASSGEGGQPQHF.